The TCR beta chain described here comes from a study of blood T cell repertoires in COVID-19. About the research overall: From the United States, Italy and Spain came samples of acute and convalescent COVID-19.

Original processing methods: The assay estimated nucleated cells by amplifying reference gene primers. TCRdb keeps only in-frame clones here, not all; method: immunoSEQ multiplex PCR. That table supplies the V and J calls and clone size; D and trimming were determined from the DNA. The sample lists roughly 240,000 clones, 82% seen once, with approximately 4.5% in the top ten. This clone was picked up a small number of times. In germline, CDR1 is ENHRY, CDR2 SYGVKD. The CDR3 is 13 residues long. This receptor was taken from a woman in her seventies with acute or convalescent COVID-19. Sequenced input: peripheral blood. This chain connects TRBV10-3 to TRBJ2-2; 7 positions agree with TRBD1. The CDR3 spells CAIGTANTGELFF. The DNA for the CDR3 is TGTGCTATTGGGACAGCGAACACCGGGGAGCTGTTTTTT.